This T cell receptor (beta chain) was recovered during a study of blood T cells in healthy people across ages. The CDR3 has 17 amino acids. Losses at the gene ends were 0 bases for V and 10 bases for J; bases not matched to a gene: 13. The germline V gene has CDR1 MGHRA and CDR2 YSYEKL. This clonotype was recorded a few times. A second PCR of about 7 to 12 cycles used a sample-barcoded 5' primer and a J-beta primer mix. One entry per CDR3 protein results from TCRdb running MiXCR on the 5' RACE reads. The table shows around 1,000,000 distinct CDR3 sequences, with approximately 25% occurring only once. These data are also associated with another study on T cells of mothers and their children.

Specimen: blood. The chain joins TRBV4-1 to TRBJ2-1, with TRBD2 identical over 9 bases. The TCR comes from a girl aged 2-10 years in good health. CDR3 amino acids: CASSQDLGTSPSGEQFF. DNA for the CDR3: TGCGCCAGCAGCCAAGATCTCGGGACTAGCCCCTCGGGGGAGCAGTTCTTC.